The 29 T cell receptor beta chains below all came from one sample that was sequenced in a study of PD-1 blockade in classical Hodgkin lymphoma. Profiled with immunoSEQ multiplex PCR; TCRdb holds only in-frame clones, not every one. The data show roughly 10,000 clones, about 70% seen once. Relapse was seen in all patients after autologous stem cell transplantation, and brentuximab vedotin exposure was variable. The sample in question was peripheral blood mononuclear cells (PBMCs), obtained at baseline. These receptors were taken from a human donor with classical Hodgkin lymphoma.

For the CDR3, the DNA is TGTGCCACCAGCAGGGGACAGGGCTCCTACGAGCAGTACTTC. Protein: CATSRGQGSYEQYF. The genes are TRBV15 and TRBJ2-7; TRBD1 matches at 9 bases. V lost 3 bases and J lost 0; bases outside the gene matches: 0. Germline loops: CDR1 LNHNV, CDR2 YYDKDF (reference sequence). CDR3 length equals 14 residues. Full variable domain (remainder filled in from reference TRBV15 and TRBJ2-7): DAMVIQNPRYQVTQFGKPVTLSCSQTLNHNVMYWYQQKSSQAPKLLFHYYDKDFNNEADTPDNFQSRRPNTSFCFLDIRSPGLGDTAMYLCATSRGQGSYEQYFGPGTRLTVT.

This rearrangement joins TRBV6-1 to TRBJ2-7; 9 nucleotides match TRBD1. Losses at the gene ends were 4 bases for V and 6 bases for J; bases not matched to a gene: 19. Germline assignment: CDR1 MNHNS and CDR2 SASEGT. The CDR3 has 18 amino acids. This chain's CDR3 is CASSGVQGARGPPGEQYF. CDR3 sequence (DNA): TGTGCCAGCAGTGGAGTACAGGGGGCGAGAGGCCCCCCAGGCGAGCAGTACTTC.

This clone qualifies as medium-sized. CDR3 loop: CASSYTYLPGYTEAFF. The CDR3, as DNA: TGTGCCAGCAGTTACACCTACTTGCCCGGGTACACTGAAGCTTTCTTT. The rearrangement joins TRBV6-5 to TRBJ1-1; D unclear. The V and J ends lost 2 bases and 3 bases respectively, with 16 bases between them. The CDR3 runs to 16 residues. In germline, CDR1 is MNHEY, CDR2 SVGAGI.

The CDR3 DNA follows: TGTGCCAGCTCACCCATAGGCAAAAGCTCTGGGGCCAACGTCCTGACTTTC. Its protein is CASSPIGKSSGANVLTF. This rearrangement joins TRBV18 to TRBJ2-6; no definite D call. Trimming removed 3 bases from V and 0 bases from J, with 12 bases in between. The CDR3 has 17 amino acids. The germline gives CDR1 KGHSH, CDR2 LQKENI.

The chain combines TRBV5-4 with TRBJ2-5, with D perhaps assigned TRBD1 or TRBD2 (5 bases each). V lost 4 bases and J 5 bases, leaving 12 bases between the germline ends. This CDR3 comprises 13 residues. Germline V CDR1 and CDR2: SGHNT, YYREEE (reference sequence). Here the CDR3 reads CASSPGAAETQYF. The DNA of the CDR3 is TGTGCCAGCAGCCCCGGGGCCGCGGAGACCCAGTACTTC.

The V gene is TRBV7-9, the J gene TRBJ2-7; maybe TRBD1 (5 bases). The germline CDR1 and CDR2 sequences are SEHNR and FQNEAQ (reference sequence). With 10 bases removed from V and 0 bases from J, the gap between germline ends came to 13 bases. The CDR3 length is 13 residues. Here the CDR3 DNA reads TGTGCCATAAGTATTGACAGCTCCTACGAGCAGTACTTC. The encoded protein is CAISIDSSYEQYF.

The chain has TRBV5-6 and TRBJ1-4, with a weak D call TRBD1 (5 bases). The V end lost 0 bases, the J end lost 5 bases, and 11 bases lay between the germline ends. CDR3 size: 15 residues. Looked up from germline, CDR1 is SGHDT and CDR2 is YYEEEE. The CDR3 loop reads CASSLVGGANEKLFF. The DNA for the CDR3 is TGTGCCAGCAGCTTGGTCGGGGGTGCGAATGAAAAACTGTTTTTT.

There are a few counts of this clone. This same CDR3 is encoded by further DNA sequences in the sample. The chain joins TRBV18 to TRBJ2-1, with D unclear. CDR1 is KGHSH and CDR2 is LQKENI in the germline V gene. Trimming removed 1 base at V and 8 bases at J, with 6 bases between. The CDR3 sequence is 12 residues long. In DNA, the CDR3 is TGTGCCAGCTCACCACAGGCCCATGAGCAGTTCTTC. Encoded protein: CASSPQAHEQFF.

The CDR3, as DNA: TGTGCCAGCAGTGTGGCTAGCGGGAGCACCGGGGAGCTGTTTTTT. Its translation: CASSVASGSTGELFF. J is TRBJ2-2 and V is TRBV6-4; 10 positions match TRBD2. CDR1 is MRHNA and CDR2 is SNTAGT in the germline V gene. The trim removed 4 bases at V and 4 bases at J, leaving 3 bases unmatched. This CDR3 is built from 15 residues.

The V and J genes are TRBV19 and TRBJ2-3; 7 bases align to TRBD2. Germline V gene lookup returns CDR1 LNHDA and CDR2 SQIVND (reference sequence). This CDR3 region has 16 residues. The junction had 9 bases not matched to a gene; V was cut back by 2 bases and J by 4 bases. CDR3 in DNA: TGTGCCAGTAGTATAAACCCCTCAACTAGCGCAGATACGCAGTATTTT. This sequence encodes CASSINPSTSADTQYF.

Of note for this clone: A junction boundary mismatches the germline segment, possibly from a read error. The V and J genes are TRBV5-6 and TRBJ1-1; weak D call: TRBD1 (5 bases). The CDR3 runs to 12 residues. Germline CDR1 is SGHDT and CDR2 is YYEEEE. CDR3 loop: CASSSPPQGDGF. The CDR3 DNA reads TGTGCCAGCAGCAGCCCTCCTCAGGGAGATGGATTT.

V gene TRBV6-4 combines with J gene TRBJ2-3, with TRBD1 matching over 8 bases. Germline values: CDR1 MRHNA, CDR2 SNTAGT. The CDR3 is 15 residues long. Germline trimming cut 4 bases from V and 5 bases from J; bases unmatched to any gene: 8. The CDR3 region is CASSVTGVIGDTQYF. Written as DNA, the CDR3 is TGTGCCAGCAGTGTGACAGGGGTGATTGGAGATACGCAGTATTTT.

The chain is built from TRBV14 and TRBJ1-5; D is undetermined. This CDR3 region has 14 residues. Germline V lookup: CDR1 SGHDN, CDR2 FVKESK. Trimming took 1 base from V and 6 from J, leaving 10 bases between them. The chain's CDR3 is CASSQAGYAQPQHF. For the CDR3, the DNA is TGTGCCAGCAGCCAAGCGGGCTACGCTCAGCCCCAGCATTTT.

The V gene is TRBV19, the J gene TRBJ2-2; D is uncertain. The V and J ends lost 4 bases and 1 base respectively, with 10 bases between them. Germline V gives CDR1 LNHDA, CDR2 SQIVND (reference sequence). The CDR3 is 15 amino acids. Here the CDR3 DNA reads TGTGCCAGTAGTAGCTTTCCGAGGAACACCGGGGAGCTGTTTTTT. This translates into CASSSFPRNTGELFF.

This rearrangement joins TRBV27 to TRBJ2-7; 8 bases align to TRBD2. Germline values: CDR1 MNHEY, CDR2 SMNVEV (reference sequence). The CDR3 has 15 amino acids. Trimming removed 6 bases from V and 1 base from J; junction bases left unmatched: 8. As DNA, the CDR3 is TGTGCCAGCAGCCGGGAAGGACTAGCTTCCTACGAGCAGTACTTC. Translation: CASSREGLASYEQYF.

The chain links TRBV9 to TRBJ1-1, with TRBD1 identical over 8 bases. V was clipped by 4 bases and J by 4 bases; unmatched bases: 9. From germline, CDR1 is SGDLS and CDR2 YYNGEE. The CDR3 is made up of 15 amino acids. CDR3 amino acids: CASSPGGQGSTEAFF. The CDR3 DNA reads TGTGCCAGCAGCCCAGGGGGCCAGGGGAGCACTGAAGCTTTCTTT.

This clone was seen more than once but under ten times. The chain uses TRBV29-1 and TRBJ1-1, with a weak D call TRBD1 (6 bases). This CDR3 is 12 amino acids long. Germline CDR1 SQVTM, CDR2 ANQGSEA. CDR3 sequence (DNA): TGCACAACCGGGACACTGAACACTGAAGCTTTCTTT. This encodes CTTGTLNTEAFF.

The V and J genes are TRBV10-3 and TRBJ1-2, with TRBD1 identical over 8 bases. V lost 0 bases to trimming and J lost 4 bases; unmatched junction nucleotides: 4. This CDR3 region has 15 residues. Germline CDR1 is ENHRY and CDR2 is SYGVKD. CDR3 sequence reads: CAISESGQGVYGYTF. CDR3 sequence (DNA): TGTGCCATCAGTGAGTCAGGACAGGGTGTCTATGGCTACACCTTC.

The chain has TRBV30 and TRBJ2-2; the match to TRBD1 covers 7 bases. The germline V gene encodes CDR1 GTSNPN and CDR2 SVGIG (reference sequence). This CDR3 comprises 15 residues. J was trimmed by 3 bases and V by 3 bases; bases with no gene match: 7. The CDR3 DNA reads TGTGCCTGGAGGACGAGGGACAGATACACCGGGGAGCTGTTTTTT. Translating gives CAWRTRDRYTGELFF. Full variable domain (outside the CDR3, taken from reference TRBV30 and TRBJ2-2): SQTIHQWPATLVQPVGSPLSLECTVEGTSNPNLYWYRQAAGRGLQLLFYSVGIGQISSEVPQNLSASRPQDRQFILSSKKLLLSDSGFYLCAWRTRDRYTGELFFGEGSRLTVL.

This clone occurred a few times. J is TRBJ2-7 and V is TRBV7-6; no clear D gene. The germline V and J ends were trimmed by 5 bases and 4 bases, with 9 bases remaining between them. Germline V lookup: CDR1 SGHVS, CDR2 FNYEAQ. CDR3 size: 12 residues. The CDR3 DNA follows: TGTGCCAGCAGCAAGTCGGGTTACGAGCAGTACTTC. This translates into CASSKSGYEQYF.

The chain couples TRBV4-2 to TRBJ2-3; D possibly corresponds to TRBD2 (6 bases). This CDR3 has 17 amino acids. CDR1 and CDR2 (germline): LGHNA, YNFKEQ. Trimming stripped 0 bases from V and 4 bases from J, with 17 bases between. The CDR3 here is CASSQDPLAWGADTQYF. The CDR3 DNA reads as TGTGCCAGCAGCCAAGATCCCCTAGCGTGGGGCGCAGATACGCAGTATTTT.

The V gene is TRBV2, the J gene TRBJ2-7; unclear D gene. This CDR3 has 12 amino acids. The V and J ends lost 3 bases and 3 bases respectively, with 6 bases between them. Germline V gene lookup returns CDR1 SNHLY and CDR2 FYNNEI. CDR3 nucleotides: TGTGCCAGCAGTGAGTCAGGCTACGAGCAGTACTTC. This codes for CASSESGYEQYF.

This clone has only a few counts. The chain has TRBV10-3 and TRBJ2-2; 8 bases are a match to TRBD1. CDR1 is ENHRY and CDR2 is SYGVKD in the germline V gene. V gave up 4 bases and J gave up 1 base; unmatched junction bases: 8. The length of the CDR3 is 17 residues. The CDR3 spells CAISGQDRVENTGELFF. The DNA for the CDR3 is TGTGCCATCAGTGGCCAGGACAGGGTGGAGAACACCGGGGAGCTGTTTTTT.

V usage is TRBV19 and J usage is TRBJ2-1; D possibly corresponds to TRBD2 (5 bases). V shed 1 base and J shed 7 bases, with 11 bases lying between them. Germline V gene sequence: CDR1 LNHDA, CDR2 SQIVND (reference sequence). The CDR3 runs to 14 residues. CDR3 bases: TGTGCCAGTAGTATAGGAAGGGAGAGAAATGAGCAGTTCTTC. Translating gives CASSIGRERNEQFF.

The chain has TRBV5-5 and TRBJ1-2; a possible D gene is TRBD1 (6 bases). This CDR3 is built from 12 residues. V lost 5 bases and J 4 bases, leaving 9 bases between the germline ends. Germline V CDR1 and CDR2: SGHKS, YYEKEE (reference sequence). CDR3 loop: CASSADSYGYTF. DNA for the CDR3: TGTGCCAGCAGTGCGGACAGCTATGGCTACACCTTC.

The chain is built from TRBV27 and TRBJ2-1; 7 nucleotides align to TRBD2. The junction had 6 bases not matched to a gene; V was cut back by 3 bases and J by 4 bases. Germline values: CDR1 MNHEY, CDR2 SMNVEV (reference sequence). The CDR3 runs 15 residues. The CDR3 DNA reads TGTGCCAGCAGTTTCATACGGACTAGTTACAATGAGCAGTTCTTC. Translated: CASSFIRTSYNEQFF.

This chain joins TRBV19 and TRBJ1-1; TRBD1 is a possible D gene (5 bases). The germline V gene encodes CDR1 LNHDA and CDR2 SQIVND (reference sequence). The length of the CDR3 is 13 residues. V was trimmed by 3 bases and J by 5 bases, leaving 10 bases between them. CDR3 sequence (DNA): TGTGCCAGTAGTATTGGGGCAATTACTGAAGCTTTCTTT. Residues: CASSIGAITEAFF. The whole variable domain, remainder taken from reference TRBV19 and TRBJ1-1, is DGGITQSPKYLFRKEGQNVTLSCEQNLNHDAMYWYRQDPGQGLRLIYYSQIVNDFQKGDIAEGYSVSREKKESFPLTVTSAQKNPTAFYLCASSIGAITEAFFGQGTRLTVV.

This clone has just a few counts. The CDR3 DNA follows: TGTGCCAGCGCCGCTAGCGGTGGGGTCAATGAGCAGTTCTTC. The encoded protein is CASAASGGVNEQFF. The chain carries TRBV2 and TRBJ2-1; 7 nucleotides match TRBD2. Germline V gives CDR1 SNHLY, CDR2 FYNNEI. CDR3 length: 14 residues. Losses at the gene ends were 8 bases for V and 6 bases for J; bases not matched to a gene: 10.

This clone came up once. The genes are TRBV19 and TRBJ1-6, with TRBD1 identical over 7 bases. The CDR3 totals 18 residues. Germline-derived CDR1 and CDR2 are LNHDA and SQIVND (reference sequence). Germline trimming cut 5 bases from V and 0 bases from J; bases unmatched to any gene: 10. In DNA, the CDR3 is TGTGCCAGTAGTTCCCGCGCAGGGGGGAGCTCCTATAATTCACCCCTCCACTTT. This encodes CASSSRAGGSSYNSPLHF.